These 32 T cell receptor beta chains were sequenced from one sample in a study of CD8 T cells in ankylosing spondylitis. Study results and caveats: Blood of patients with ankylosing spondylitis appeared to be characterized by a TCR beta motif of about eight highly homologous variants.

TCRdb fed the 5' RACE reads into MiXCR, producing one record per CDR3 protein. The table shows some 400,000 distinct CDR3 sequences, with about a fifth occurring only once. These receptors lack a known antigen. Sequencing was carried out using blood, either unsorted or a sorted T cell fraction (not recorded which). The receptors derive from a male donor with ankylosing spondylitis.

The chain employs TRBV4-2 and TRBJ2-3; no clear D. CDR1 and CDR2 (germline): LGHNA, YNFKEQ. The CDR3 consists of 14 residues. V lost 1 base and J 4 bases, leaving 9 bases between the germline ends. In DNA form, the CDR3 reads TGTGCCAGCAGCCAAGTTGACGGTTCAGATACGCAGTATTTT. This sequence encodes CASSQVDGSDTQYF.

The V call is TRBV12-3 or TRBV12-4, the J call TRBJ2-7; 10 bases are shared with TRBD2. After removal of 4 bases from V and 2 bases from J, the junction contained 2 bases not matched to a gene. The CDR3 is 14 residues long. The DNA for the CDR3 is TGTGCCAGCAGTTATAGCGGGGGGACCTACGAGCAGTACTTC. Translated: CASSYSGGTYEQYF.

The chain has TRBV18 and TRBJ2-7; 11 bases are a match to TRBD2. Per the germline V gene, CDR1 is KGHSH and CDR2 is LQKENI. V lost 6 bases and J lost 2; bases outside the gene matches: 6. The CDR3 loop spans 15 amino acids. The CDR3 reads CASSSGTSGAYEQYF. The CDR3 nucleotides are TGTGCCAGCTCCTCCGGGACTAGCGGAGCCTACGAGCAGTACTTC.

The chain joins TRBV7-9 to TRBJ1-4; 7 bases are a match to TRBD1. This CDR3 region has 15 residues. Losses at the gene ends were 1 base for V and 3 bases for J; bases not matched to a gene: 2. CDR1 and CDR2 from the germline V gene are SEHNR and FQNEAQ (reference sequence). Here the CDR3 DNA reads TGTGCCAGCAGCTTAGAGGGGGCATCTAATGAAAAACTGTTTTTT. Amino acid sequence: CASSLEGASNEKLFF.

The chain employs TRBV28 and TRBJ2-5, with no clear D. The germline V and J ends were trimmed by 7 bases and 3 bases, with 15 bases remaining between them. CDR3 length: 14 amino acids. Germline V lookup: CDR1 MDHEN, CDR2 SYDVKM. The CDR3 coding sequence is TGTGCCAGCACCCCCCAGTTTGCAGAAGAGACCCAGTACTTC. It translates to CASTPQFAEETQYF. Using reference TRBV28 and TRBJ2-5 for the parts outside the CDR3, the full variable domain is DVKVTQSSRYLVKRTGEKVFLECVQDMDHENMFWYRQDPGLGLRLIYFSYDVKMKEKGDIPEGYSVSREKKERFSLILESASTNQTSMYLCASTPQFAEETQYFGPGTRLLVL.

The CDR3 sequence: CASSQHGLVGPTYEQYF. As DNA, the CDR3 is TGCGCCAGCAGCCAACATGGACTAGTGGGACCGACCTACGAGCAGTACTTC. The chain joins TRBV4-1 to TRBJ2-7; 7 bases fit TRBD2. Unmatched junction bases numbered 12, after V lost 2 bases and J lost 2 bases. The length of the CDR3 is 17 residues. Germline V gives CDR1 MGHRA, CDR2 YSYEKL.

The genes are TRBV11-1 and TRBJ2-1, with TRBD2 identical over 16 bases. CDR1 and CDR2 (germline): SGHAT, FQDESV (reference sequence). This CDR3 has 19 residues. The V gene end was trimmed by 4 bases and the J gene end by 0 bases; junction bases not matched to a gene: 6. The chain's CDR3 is CASSSTGTSGRASYNEQFF. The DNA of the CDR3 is TGTGCCAGCAGCTCCACCGGGACTAGCGGGAGGGCCTCCTACAATGAGCAGTTCTTC. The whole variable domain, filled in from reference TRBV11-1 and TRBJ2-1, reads EAEVAQSPRYKITEKSQAVAFWCDPISGHATLYWYRQILGQGPELLVQFQDESVVDDSQLPKDRFSAERLKGVDSTLKIQPAELGDSAMYLCASSSTGTSGRASYNEQFFGPGTRLTVL.

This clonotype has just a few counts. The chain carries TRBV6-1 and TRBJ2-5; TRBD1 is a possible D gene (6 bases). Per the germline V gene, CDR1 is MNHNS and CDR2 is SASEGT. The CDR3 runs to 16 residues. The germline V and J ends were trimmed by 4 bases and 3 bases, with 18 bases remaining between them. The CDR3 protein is CASSGLKWGRKETQYF. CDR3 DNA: TGTGCCAGCAGTGGCCTCAAGTGGGGGCGAAAAGAGACCCAGTACTTC.

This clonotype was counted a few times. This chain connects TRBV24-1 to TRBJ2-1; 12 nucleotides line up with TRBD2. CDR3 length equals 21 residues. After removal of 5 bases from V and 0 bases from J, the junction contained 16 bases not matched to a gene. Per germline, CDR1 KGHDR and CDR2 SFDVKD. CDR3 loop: CATSGGGTSGSARGSYNEQFF. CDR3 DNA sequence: TGTGCCACCAGTGGAGGCGGGACTAGCGGGTCTGCACGGGGCTCCTACAATGAGCAGTTCTTC.

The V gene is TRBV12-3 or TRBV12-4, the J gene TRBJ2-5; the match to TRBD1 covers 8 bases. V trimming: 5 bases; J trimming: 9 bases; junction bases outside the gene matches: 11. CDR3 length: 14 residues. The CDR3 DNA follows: TGTGCCAGCAGTCTTCGTACCGCACAGGGGGCCCAGTACTTC. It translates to CASSLRTAQGAQYF.

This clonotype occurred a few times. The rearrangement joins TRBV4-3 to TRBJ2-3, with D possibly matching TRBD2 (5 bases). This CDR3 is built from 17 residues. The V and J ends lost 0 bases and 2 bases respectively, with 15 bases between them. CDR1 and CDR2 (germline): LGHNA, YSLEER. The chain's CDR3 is CASSQDIATGYTDTQYF. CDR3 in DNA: TGCGCCAGCAGCCAAGATATAGCGACCGGGTACACAGATACGCAGTATTTT.

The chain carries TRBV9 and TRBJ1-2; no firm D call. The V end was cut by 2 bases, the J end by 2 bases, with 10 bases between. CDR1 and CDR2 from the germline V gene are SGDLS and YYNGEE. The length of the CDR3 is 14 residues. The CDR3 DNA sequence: TGTGCCAGCAGCGTTTTAGGAGACAACTATGGCTACACCTTC. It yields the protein CASSVLGDNYGYTF.

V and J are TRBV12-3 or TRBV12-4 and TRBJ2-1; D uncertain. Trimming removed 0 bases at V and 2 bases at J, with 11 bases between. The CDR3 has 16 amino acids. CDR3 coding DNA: TGTGCCAGCAGTTTAGCGCTCGCGTCAGCCTACAATGAGCAGTTCTTC. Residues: CASSLALASAYNEQFF.

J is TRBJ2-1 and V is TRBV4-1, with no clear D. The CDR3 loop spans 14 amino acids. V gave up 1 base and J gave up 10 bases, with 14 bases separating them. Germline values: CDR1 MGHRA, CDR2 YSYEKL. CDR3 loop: CASSQAVSYGEQFF. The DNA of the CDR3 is TGCGCCAGCAGCCAAGCAGTAAGTTATGGAGAGCAGTTCTTC.

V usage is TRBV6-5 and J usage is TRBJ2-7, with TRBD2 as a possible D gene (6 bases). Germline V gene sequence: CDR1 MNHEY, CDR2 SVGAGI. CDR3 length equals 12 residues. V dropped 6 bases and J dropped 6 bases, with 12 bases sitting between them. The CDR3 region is CASSFGGSEQYF. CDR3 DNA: TGTGCCAGCAGCTTCGGGGGAAGCGAGCAGTACTTC.

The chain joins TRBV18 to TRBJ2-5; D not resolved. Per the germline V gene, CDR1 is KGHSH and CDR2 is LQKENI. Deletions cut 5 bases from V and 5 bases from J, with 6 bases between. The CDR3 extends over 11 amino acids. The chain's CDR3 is CASSGTETQYF. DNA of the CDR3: TGTGCCAGCTCAGGAACGGAGACCCAGTACTTC.

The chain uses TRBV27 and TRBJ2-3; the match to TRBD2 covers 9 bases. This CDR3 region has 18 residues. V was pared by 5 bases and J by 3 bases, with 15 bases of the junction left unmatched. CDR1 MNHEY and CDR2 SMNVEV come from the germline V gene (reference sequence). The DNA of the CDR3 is TGTGCCAGCAGTCCCTCGATGGGAGCGGGGGGAATAACAGATACGCAGTATTTT. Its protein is CASSPSMGAGGITDTQYF.

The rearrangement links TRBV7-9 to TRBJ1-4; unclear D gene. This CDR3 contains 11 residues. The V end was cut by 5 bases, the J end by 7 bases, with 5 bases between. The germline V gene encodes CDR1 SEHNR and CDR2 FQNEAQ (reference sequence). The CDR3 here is CASSSLEKLFF. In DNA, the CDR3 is TGTGCCAGCAGCAGCCTTGAAAAACTGTTTTTT.

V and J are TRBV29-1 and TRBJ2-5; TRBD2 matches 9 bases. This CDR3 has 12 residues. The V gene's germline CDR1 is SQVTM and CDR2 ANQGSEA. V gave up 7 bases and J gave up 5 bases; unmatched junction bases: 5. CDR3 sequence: CSAQRGDETQYF. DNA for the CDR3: TGCAGCGCCCAGCGGGGGGACGAGACCCAGTACTTC.

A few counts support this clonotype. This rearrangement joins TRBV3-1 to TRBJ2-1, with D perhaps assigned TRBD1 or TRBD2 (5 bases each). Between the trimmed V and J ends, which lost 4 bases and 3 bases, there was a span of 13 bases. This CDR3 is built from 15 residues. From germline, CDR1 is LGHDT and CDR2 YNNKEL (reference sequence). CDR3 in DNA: TGTGCCAGCAGCCCGAGGGTAAGGGGCTACAATGAGCAGTTCTTC. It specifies CASSPRVRGYNEQFF.

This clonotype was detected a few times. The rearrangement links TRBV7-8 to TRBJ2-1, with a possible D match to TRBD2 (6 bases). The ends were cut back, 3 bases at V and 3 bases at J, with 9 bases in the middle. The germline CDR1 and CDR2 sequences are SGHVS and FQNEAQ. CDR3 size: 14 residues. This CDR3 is CASSLASVYNEQFF. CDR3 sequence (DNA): TGTGCCAGCAGCTTGGCTAGCGTCTACAATGAGCAGTTCTTC.

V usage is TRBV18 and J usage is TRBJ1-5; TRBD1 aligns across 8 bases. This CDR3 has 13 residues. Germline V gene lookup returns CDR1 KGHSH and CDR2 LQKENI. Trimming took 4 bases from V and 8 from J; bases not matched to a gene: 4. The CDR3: CASSLQGEEPQHF. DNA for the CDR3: TGTGCCAGCTCACTACAGGGGGAGGAGCCCCAGCATTTT. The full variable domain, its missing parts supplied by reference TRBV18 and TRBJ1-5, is NAGVMQNPRHLVRRRGQEARLRCSPMKGHSHVYWYRQLPEEGLKFMVYLQKENIIDESGMPKERFSAEFPKEGPSILRIQQVVRGDSAAYFCASSLQGEEPQHFGDGTRLSIL.

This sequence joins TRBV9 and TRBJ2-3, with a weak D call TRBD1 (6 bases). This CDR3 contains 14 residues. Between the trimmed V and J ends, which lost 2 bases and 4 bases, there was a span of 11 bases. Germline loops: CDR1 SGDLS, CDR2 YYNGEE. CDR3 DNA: TGTGCCAGCAGCGTCTTATCAGGGGCAGATACGCAGTATTTT. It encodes CASSVLSGADTQYF.

The CDR3 spells CASLGQGAGNEQFF. CDR3 bases: TGTGCCAGCCTTGGACAGGGGGCAGGGAATGAGCAGTTCTTC. The chain has TRBV28 and TRBJ2-1; TRBD1 agrees at 11 bases. CDR3 length: 14 amino acids. Germline CDR1 is MDHEN and CDR2 is SYDVKM. V was pared by 8 bases and J by 7 bases, with 7 bases of the junction left unmatched.

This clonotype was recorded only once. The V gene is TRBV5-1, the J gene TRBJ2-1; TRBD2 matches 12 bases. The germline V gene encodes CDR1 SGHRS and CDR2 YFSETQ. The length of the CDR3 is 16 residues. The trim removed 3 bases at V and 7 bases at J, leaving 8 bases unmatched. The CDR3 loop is CASSSLLAGGENEQFF. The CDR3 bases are TGCGCCAGCAGCTCTCTACTAGCGGGAGGTGAGAATGAGCAGTTCTTC. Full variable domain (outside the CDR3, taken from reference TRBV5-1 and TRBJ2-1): KAGVTQTPRYLIKTRGQQVTLSCSPISGHRSVSWYQQTPGQGLQFLFEYFSETQRNKGNFPGRFSGRQFSNSRSEMNVSTLELGDSALYLCASSSLLAGGENEQFFGPGTRLTVL.

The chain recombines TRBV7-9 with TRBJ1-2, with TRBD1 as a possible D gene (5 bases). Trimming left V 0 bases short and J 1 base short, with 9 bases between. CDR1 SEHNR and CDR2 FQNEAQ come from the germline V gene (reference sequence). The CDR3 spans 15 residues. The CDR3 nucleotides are TGTGCCAGCAGCTTAGCAGGGGCGGATAACTATGGCTACACCTTC. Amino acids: CASSLAGADNYGYTF.

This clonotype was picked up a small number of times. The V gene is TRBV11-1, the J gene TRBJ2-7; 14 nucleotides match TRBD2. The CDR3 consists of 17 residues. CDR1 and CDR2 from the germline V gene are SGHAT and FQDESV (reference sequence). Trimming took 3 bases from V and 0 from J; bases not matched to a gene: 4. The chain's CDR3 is CASSFGLAGGFSYEQYF. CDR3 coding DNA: TGTGCCAGCAGCTTTGGACTAGCGGGAGGCTTCTCCTACGAGCAGTACTTC.

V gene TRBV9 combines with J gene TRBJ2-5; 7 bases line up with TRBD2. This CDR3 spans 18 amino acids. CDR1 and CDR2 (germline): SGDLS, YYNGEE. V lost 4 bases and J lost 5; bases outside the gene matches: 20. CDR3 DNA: TGTGCCAGCAGCCCCCCCGAGAGCGGGATCCTCCAGGACGAGACCCAGTACTTC. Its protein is CASSPPESGILQDETQYF.

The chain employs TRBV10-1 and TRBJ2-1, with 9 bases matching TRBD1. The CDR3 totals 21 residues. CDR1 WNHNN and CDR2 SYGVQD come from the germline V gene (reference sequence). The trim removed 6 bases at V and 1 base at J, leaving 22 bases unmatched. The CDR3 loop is CASRKFRPGTGLEGSYNEQFF. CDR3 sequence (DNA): TGCGCCAGCAGGAAATTCAGACCGGGGACAGGGTTGGAGGGGTCCTACAATGAGCAGTTCTTC.

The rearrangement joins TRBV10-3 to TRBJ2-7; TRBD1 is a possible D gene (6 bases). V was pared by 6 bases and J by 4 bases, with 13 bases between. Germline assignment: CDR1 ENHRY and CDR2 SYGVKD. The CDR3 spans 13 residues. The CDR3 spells CAIRPTGNYEQYF. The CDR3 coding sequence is TGTGCCATCAGGCCGACAGGAAATTACGAGCAGTACTTC.

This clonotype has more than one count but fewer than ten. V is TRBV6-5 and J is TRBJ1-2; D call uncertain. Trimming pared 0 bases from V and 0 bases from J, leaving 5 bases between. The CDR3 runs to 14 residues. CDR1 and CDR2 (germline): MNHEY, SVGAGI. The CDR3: CASSYSAANYGYTF. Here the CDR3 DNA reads TGTGCCAGCAGTTACTCTGCGGCTAACTATGGCTACACCTTC.

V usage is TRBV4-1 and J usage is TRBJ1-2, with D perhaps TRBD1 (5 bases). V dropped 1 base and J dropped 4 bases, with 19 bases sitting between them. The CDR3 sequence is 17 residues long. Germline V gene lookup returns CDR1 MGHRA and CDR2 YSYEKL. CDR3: CASSQGFRLERGYGYTF. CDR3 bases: TGCGCCAGCAGCCAAGGTTTCCGCTTAGAGAGGGGCTATGGCTACACCTTC.